These 14 T cell receptor beta chains were all obtained from the same sample, sequenced in a study of blood T cell repertoires in COVID-19. Clones were read by immunoSEQ multiplex PCR, and TCRdb kept only the in-frame ones, dropping some. Among nearly 250,000 clones listed, around 88% were seen once. The source material was PBMCs or T cells enriched from blood (not recorded which). The receptors here all came from a woman between 45 and 65 years old who had recovered from COVID-19.

This chain connects TRBV28 to TRBJ2-7; 15 bases map to TRBD2. Germline V gene lookup returns CDR1 MDHEN and CDR2 SYDVKM. The CDR3 contains 16 residues. The ends lost 6 bases at V and 6 bases at J; junction bases unmatched: 9. The CDR3 protein is CASRPRGLAGGSEQYF. The CDR3 bases are TGTGCCAGCAGACCCCGGGGACTAGCGGGAGGCAGCGAGCAGTACTTC.

The V and J genes are TRBV27 and TRBJ1-2; D perhaps matches TRBD1 (5 bases). V was trimmed by 3 bases and J by 0 bases, leaving 14 bases between them. Germline lookup yields CDR1 MNHEY and CDR2 SMNVEV (reference sequence). This CDR3 has 16 amino acids. Here the CDR3 reads CASSFSRQSPNYGYTF. CDR3 bases: TGTGCCAGCAGTTTTAGTAGACAGTCCCCTAACTATGGCTACACCTTC.

The rearrangement links TRBV19 to TRBJ2-7; 10 bases match TRBD1. This CDR3 comprises 14 residues. Germline-derived CDR1 and CDR2 are LNHDA and SQIVND (reference sequence). V trimming: 5 bases; J trimming: 1 base; junction bases outside the gene matches: 2. CDR3 residues: CASSRTGGSYEQYF. The CDR3 coding sequence is TGTGCCAGTAGTCGGACAGGGGGGTCCTACGAGCAGTACTTC.

The chain recombines TRBV7-2 with TRBJ1-2, with unresolved D. The CDR3 sequence is 16 residues long. Trimming left V 4 bases short and J 0 bases short, with 15 bases between. From germline, CDR1 is SGHTA and CDR2 FQGNSA. The CDR3 spells CASSSEIAKTNYGYTF. In DNA, the CDR3 is TGTGCCAGCAGCTCGGAGATTGCTAAGACTAACTATGGCTACACCTTC.

The chain recombines TRBV14 with TRBJ2-1; D may be TRBD2 (5 bases). V was shortened by 5 bases and J by 7 bases, with 15 bases between the two germline ends. There are 14 residues in the CDR3. Germline CDR1 reads SGHDN; CDR2 reads FVKESK. The CDR3 spells CASSARGLVNEQFF. The CDR3 nucleotides read TGTGCCAGCAGCGCAAGAGGGCTAGTTAATGAGCAGTTCTTC.

V gene TRBV28 combines with J gene TRBJ2-1; 9 nucleotides agree with TRBD2. Germline V CDR1 and CDR2: MDHEN, SYDVKM. The V segment lost 1 base and the J segment 4 bases; nucleotides outside the gene matches: 2. This CDR3 has 15 residues. The CDR3 protein is CASSLLAGAYNEQFF. For the CDR3, the DNA is TGTGCCAGCAGTTTATTAGCGGGAGCTTACAATGAGCAGTTCTTC. The whole variable domain, remainder taken from reference TRBV28 and TRBJ2-1, is DVKVTQSSRYLVKRTGEKVFLECVQDMDHENMFWYRQDPGLGLRLIYFSYDVKMKEKGDIPEGYSVSREKKERFSLILESASTNQTSMYLCASSLLAGAYNEQFFGPGTRLTVL.

This chain uses TRBV7-2 with TRBJ1-2, with 8 bases lining up with TRBD1. This CDR3 is 15 amino acids long. Germline lookup yields CDR1 SGHTA and CDR2 FQGNSA. V lost 6 bases, J lost 3 bases, and 9 bases stayed unmatched. The CDR3: CASRTDRAIDYGYTF. The DNA of the CDR3 is TGTGCCAGCAGAACGGACAGGGCGATAGACTATGGCTACACCTTC. The complete variable domain, with remaining parts taken from reference TRBV7-2 and TRBJ1-2, reads GAGVSQSPSNKVTEKGKDVELRCDPISGHTALYWYRQSLGQGLEFLIYFQGNSAPDKSGLPSDRFSAERTGGSVSTLTIQRTQQEDSAVYLCASRTDRAIDYGYTFGSGTRLTVV.

V usage is TRBV27 and J usage is TRBJ1-3; D perhaps matches TRBD1 (6 bases). From germline, CDR1 is MNHEY and CDR2 SMNVEV (reference sequence). The CDR3 runs 15 residues. V shed 6 bases and J shed 0 bases, with 12 bases lying between them. The DNA of the CDR3 is TGTGCCAGCAGATCAGGGGTTCTCTCTGGAAACACCATATATTTT. It encodes CASRSGVLSGNTIYF.

V is TRBV18 and J is TRBJ1-2; maybe TRBD1 (6 bases). Between the trimmed V and J ends, which lost 4 bases and 4 bases, there was a span of 10 bases. Germline CDR1 KGHSH, CDR2 LQKENI. The CDR3 is made up of 13 amino acids. CDR3 nucleotides: TGTGCCAGCTCACTCCTGGACAGCTATGGCTACACCTTC. Its translation is CASSLLDSYGYTF.

This rearrangement joins TRBV4-2 to TRBJ2-7; 11 positions match TRBD2. This CDR3 is 15 amino acids long. The germline V gene encodes CDR1 LGHNA and CDR2 YNFKEQ. V shed 1 base and J 1 base; nucleotides not matched to a gene: 0. The CDR3 sequence: CASSQGLAGSYEQYF. CDR3 DNA: TGTGCCAGCAGCCAAGGACTAGCGGGGTCCTACGAGCAGTACTTC.

The chain has TRBV3-1 (or the pseudogene TRBV3-2) and TRBJ1-6; D unresolved. V lost 3 bases, J lost 5 bases, and 8 bases lay in between. Germline V gives CDR1 LGHDT, CDR2 YNNKEL (reference sequence). This CDR3 comprises 14 residues. CDR3 nucleotide sequence: TGTGCCAGCAGCCAGGGAGTAAATAATTCACCCCTCCACTTT. Translation: CASSQGVNNSPLHF.

This clone occurred once. This chain connects TRBV30 to TRBJ1-6; 9 bases agree with TRBD1. Germline assignment: CDR1 GTSNPN and CDR2 SVGIG (reference sequence). The CDR3 length is 13 residues. Trimming cost V 1 base and J 10 bases; bases outside gene matches: 2. The CDR3 sequence: CAWSDGQGSPLHF. The CDR3 nucleotides read TGTGCCTGGAGTGACGGACAGGGGTCACCCCTCCACTTT.

The J gene is TRBJ2-2, the V gene TRBV6-2 or TRBV6-3; the match to TRBD1 covers 8 bases. From germline, CDR1 is MNHEY and CDR2 SVGEGT. The CDR3 totals 18 residues. Trimming cost V 7 bases and J 3 bases; bases outside gene matches: 16. In DNA form, the CDR3 reads TGTGCCAGCACCCCGGGACAGGCTTACCGATTCTACACCGGGGAGCTGTTTTTT. Translation gives CASTPGQAYRFYTGELFF.

CDR3 bases: TGTGCCAGCTCACCACCTTCCCGGGACGAGCAGTACTTC. Protein sequence: CASSPPSRDEQYF. V and J are TRBV18 and TRBJ2-7; D remains ambiguous. Trimming shortened V by 0 bases and J by 5 bases, and 8 bases separated the two germline ends. Germline lookup yields CDR1 KGHSH and CDR2 LQKENI. The CDR3 length is 13 residues.